This T cell receptor (beta chain) was identified in a study of T cells after yellow fever vaccination. In the study overall: Fractions with few cells were prepared using SMART-Seq v4 Ultra Low Input. Findings of the study overall: In post-booster samples, most primary-vaccination clones reappeared (under 98% CD4, 88% CD8).

This clonotype showed up many times. The target antigen is unknown. TCRdb called the 5' RACE reads again in MiXCR, with one record for every CDR3 protein. The sample records 25,000 to 35,000 distinct CDR3 sequences, about 4.4% being singletons. Germline V gene lookup returns CDR1 WSHSY and CDR2 SAAADI. The CDR3 contains 16 residues. V was clipped by 0 bases and J by 7 bases; unmatched bases: 7. The rearrangement uses TRBV10-2 and TRBJ2-1; TRBD1 agrees at 9 bases. The source of this sequence is a man aged 25 to 40 who received the YFV17D yellow fever vaccine. Here the sequenced sample was CD8+ T cells sorted from PBMCs, taken 5 days after the yellow fever booster vaccination. CDR3 DNA: TGCGCCAGCAGTGAGTCGATAACAGGGGGCGGAAATGAGCAGTTCTTC. It specifies CASSESITGGGNEQFF.